This T cell receptor beta chain was recorded in a study of identical twins. Germline CDR1 and CDR2: SGHAT and FQNNGV. The CDR3 is 15 residues long. V gave up 5 bases and J gave up 3 bases; unmatched junction bases: 4. This clonotype has a count of ten or more. TCRdb re-analysed the 5' RACE reads in MiXCR, keeping a single row per CDR3 protein. The data show a few hundred thousand distinct CDR3 sequences, approximately 9.6% seen once. The same data also contributed to another study, on yellow fever vaccine responses in identical twins.

This receptor was identified in a woman aged 18-29 years in good health. This chain joins TRBV11-2 and TRBJ2-1, with 10 bases aligning to TRBD1. Sequencing was performed on PBMCs. The chain's CDR3 is CASSTRDRGYNEQFF. CDR3 bases: TGTGCCAGCAGCACCCGGGACAGGGGCTACAATGAGCAGTTCTTC.